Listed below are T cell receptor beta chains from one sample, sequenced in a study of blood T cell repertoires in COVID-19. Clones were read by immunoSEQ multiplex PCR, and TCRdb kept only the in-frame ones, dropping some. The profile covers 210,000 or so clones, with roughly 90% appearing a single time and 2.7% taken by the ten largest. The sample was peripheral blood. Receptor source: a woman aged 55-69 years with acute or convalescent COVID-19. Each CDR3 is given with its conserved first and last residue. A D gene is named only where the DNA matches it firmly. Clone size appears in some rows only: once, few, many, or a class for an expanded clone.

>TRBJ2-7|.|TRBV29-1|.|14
TGCAGCGTGGCGGGGGCGAAGGAGACCTACGAGCAGTACTTC
CSVAGAKETYEQYF
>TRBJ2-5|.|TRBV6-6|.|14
TGTGCCAGCAGTCCCGGACAGCTTCAAGAGACCCAGTACTTC
CASSPGQLQETQYF
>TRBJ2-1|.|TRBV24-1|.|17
TGTGCCACCAGTGGGGAGGGACAGGTCCTCAACTACAATGAGCAGTTCTTC
CATSGEGQVLNYNEQFF
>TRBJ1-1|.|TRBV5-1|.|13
TGCGCCAGCAGGGATGGGCCAGGTAAGGCAGCTTTCTTT
CASRDGPGKAAFF
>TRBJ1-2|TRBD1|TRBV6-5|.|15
TGTGCCAGCAGACCGGACAGGGGGACTAACTATGGCTACACCTTC
CASRPDRGTNYGYTF
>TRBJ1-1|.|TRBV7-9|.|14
TGTGCCAGCAGCCCGACTTTGACTGACACTGAAGCTTTCTTT
CASSPTLTDTEAFF
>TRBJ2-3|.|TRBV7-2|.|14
TGTGCCAGCAGCTTAGAGGGGCGCACAGATACGCAGTATTTT
CASSLEGRTDTQYF
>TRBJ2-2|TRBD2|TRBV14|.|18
TGTGCCAGCAGCCAAGAAACCGGGAGGGGGGAATTCACCGGGGAGCTGTTTTTT
CASSQETGRGEFTGELFF
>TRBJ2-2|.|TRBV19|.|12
TGTGCCAGTAGTATTCCTCGCGGGGAGCTGTTTTTT
CASSIPRGELFF
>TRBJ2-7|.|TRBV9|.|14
TGTGCCAGCAGCGTAGATTTACTAGCTTACGAGCAGTACTTC
CASSVDLLAYEQYF
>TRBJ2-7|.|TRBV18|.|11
TGTGCCAGCTCCTCTCAGTACGAGCAGTACTTC
CASSSQYEQYF
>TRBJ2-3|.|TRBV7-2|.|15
TGTGCCAGCAGCTTAGGGGCAGGGGTCACAGATACGCAGTATTTT
CASSLGAGVTDTQYF
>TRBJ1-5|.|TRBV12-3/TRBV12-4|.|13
TGTGCCAGCAGCAGATATAGCAATCAGCCCCAGCATTTT
CASSRYSNQPQHF
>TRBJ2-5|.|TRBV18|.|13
TGTGCCAGCTCGCGGGGGCTCGGAGAGACCCAGTACTTC
CASSRGLGETQYF
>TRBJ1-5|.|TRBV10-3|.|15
TGTGCCATCAGTGAGTCGGTGGCAGGGAGGCAGCCCCAGCATTTT
CAISESVAGRQPQHF
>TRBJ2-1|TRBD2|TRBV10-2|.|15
TGCGCCAGCAATTCTTGGACTAGCGGTTACAATGAGCAGTTCTTC
CASNSWTSGYNEQFF
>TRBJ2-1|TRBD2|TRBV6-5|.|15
TGTGCCAGCAGGGGGACTAGCGGACGTGAAGGGGAGCAGTTCTTC
CASRGTSGREGEQFF
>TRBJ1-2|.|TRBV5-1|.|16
TGCGCCAGCAGCTTGGCCGGTCTACCTGGGGCGGATGGCTACACCTTC
CASSLAGLPGADGYTF
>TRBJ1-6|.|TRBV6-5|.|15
TGTGCCAGCAGTTACTCCCGGGGGGGAGACTCACCCCTCCACTTT
CASSYSRGGDSPLHF
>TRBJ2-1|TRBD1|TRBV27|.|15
TGTGCCAGCAGTTTAAGGACAGGGTCCTACAATGAGCAGTTCTTC
CASSLRTGSYNEQFF
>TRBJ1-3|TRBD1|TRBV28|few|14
TGTGCCAGCAGCCCAGGGGGGCTCGGAAACACCATATATTTT
CASSPGGLGNTIYF
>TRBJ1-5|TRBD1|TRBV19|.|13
TGTGCCAGTACCCGGACAGGGGAGATGCCCCAGCATTTT
CASTRTGEMPQHF
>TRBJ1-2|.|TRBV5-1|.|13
TGCGCCAGCAGCTTGGTGTCCGGGGAGGGCTACACCTTC
CASSLVSGEGYTF
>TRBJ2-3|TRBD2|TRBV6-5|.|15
TGTGCCAGCAGCCGGGAAGGGACTATCACAGATACGCAGTATTTT
CASSREGTITDTQYF
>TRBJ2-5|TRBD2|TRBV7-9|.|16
TGTGCCAGCACCTCAAAAAGGGCTAGCGGACAAGAGACCCAGTACTTC
CASTSKRASGQETQYF
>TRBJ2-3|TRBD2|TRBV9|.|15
TGTGCCAGCAGCGTAGATGCCGGAACTGCGGGGGTGCAGTATTTT
CASSVDAGTAGVQYF